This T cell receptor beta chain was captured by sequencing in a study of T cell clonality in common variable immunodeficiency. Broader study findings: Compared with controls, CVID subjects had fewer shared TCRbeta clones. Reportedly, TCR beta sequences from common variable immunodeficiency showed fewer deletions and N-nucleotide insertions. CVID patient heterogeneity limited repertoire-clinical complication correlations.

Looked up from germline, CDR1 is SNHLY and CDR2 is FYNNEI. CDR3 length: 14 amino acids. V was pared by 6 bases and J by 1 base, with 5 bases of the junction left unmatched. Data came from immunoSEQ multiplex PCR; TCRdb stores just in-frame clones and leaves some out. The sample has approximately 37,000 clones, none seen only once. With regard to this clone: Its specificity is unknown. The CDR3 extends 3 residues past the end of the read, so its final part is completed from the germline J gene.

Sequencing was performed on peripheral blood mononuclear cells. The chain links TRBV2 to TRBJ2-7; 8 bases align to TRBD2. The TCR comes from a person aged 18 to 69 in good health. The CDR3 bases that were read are TGTGCCAGCAGAGGGACTAGTGGGTCCTACGAG. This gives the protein CASRGTSGSYE. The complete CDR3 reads CASRGTSGSYEQYF.